Given below is one T cell receptor beta chain in context. Assay used: immunoSEQ multiplex PCR; TCRdb lists only in-frame clones, some missing. The sample has approximately 170,000 clones, about 85% seen once. The data derive from a study of radiation and T cells in renal cell carcinoma. The time point here: blood 4 weeks post-SBRT, at nephrectomy. Treatment denoted: 15 Gy SBRT to primary tumor, nephrectomy 4 weeks later. This CDR3 region has 14 residues. The V gene's germline CDR1 is KGHSH and CDR2 LQKENI. The V gene end was trimmed by 0 bases and the J gene end by 5 bases; junction bases not matched to a gene: 3.

The V gene is TRBV18, the J gene TRBJ1-1; 7 bases are shared with TRBD1. The source of this sequence is a woman between 45 and 65 years old with renal cell carcinoma. The source was blood, collected from a patient whose treatment included radiotherapy and nephrectomy. The CDR3 spells CASSPPSGGTEAFF. The CDR3 DNA reads as TGTGCCAGCTCACCACCGTCAGGGGGAACTGAAGCTTTCTTT.